Below are 27 T cell receptor beta chains sequenced from a single sample in a study of blood T cell repertoires in COVID-19. Sequencing used immunoSEQ multiplex PCR; TCRdb keeps in-frame clones, though not all of them. The table shows 150,000 or so clones, with approximately 80% occurring only once. Specimen: peripheral blood. These receptors were obtained from a woman aged 60-70 years with acute or convalescent COVID-19.

The V call is TRBV19, the J call TRBJ2-5; the match to TRBD1 covers 7 bases. Germline CDR1 reads LNHDA; CDR2 reads SQIVND (reference sequence). V shed 5 bases and J 5 bases; nucleotides not matched to a gene: 8. This CDR3 has 14 residues. This CDR3 is CASSSRGQRETQYF. DNA of the CDR3: TGTGCCAGTAGTTCAAGGGGGCAGCGGGAGACCCAGTACTTC.

The table lists this clone with a count of one. CDR3: CATQGPPSGEQYF. CDR3 coding DNA: TGCGCCACCCAGGGGCCCCCCTCTGGCGAGCAGTACTTC. The V call is TRBV10-2, the J call TRBJ2-7, with a possible D match to TRBD1 (6 bases). The CDR3 spans 13 residues. The V and J ends lost 10 bases and 6 bases respectively, with 19 bases between them. Germline V gene lookup returns CDR1 WSHSY and CDR2 SAAADI.

This rearrangement joins TRBV7-2 to TRBJ1-6; weak D call: TRBD1 (6 bases). This CDR3 contains 14 residues. The V end was cut by 1 base, the J end by 7 bases, with 8 bases between. Per the germline V gene, CDR1 is SGHTA and CDR2 is FQGNSA. CDR3 sequence: CASSLDRANSPLHF. The CDR3 coding sequence is TGTGCCAGCAGCTTAGACAGGGCAAATTCACCCCTCCACTTT.

This rearrangement joins TRBV28 to TRBJ1-5, with D perhaps TRBD1 (5 bases). CDR3 length: 13 amino acids. Trimming removed 3 bases at V and 6 bases at J, with 9 bases between. Germline assignment: CDR1 MDHEN and CDR2 SYDVKM. This CDR3 is CASSLEGIQPQHF. The CDR3 DNA reads TGTGCCAGCAGTTTGGAGGGGATTCAGCCCCAGCATTTT.

This clone was seen once. This chain joins TRBV5-1 and TRBJ2-2; possibly TRBD2 for D (5 bases). CDR1 is SGHRS, CDR2 YFSETQ, per germline. This CDR3 region has 15 residues. The V gene lost 6 bases and the J gene lost 2 bases, with 14 bases spanning the gap. CDR3 region: CASTPGSVNTGELFF. CDR3 nucleotides: TGCGCCAGCACCCCGGGGAGCGTAAACACCGGGGAGCTGTTTTTT.

This sequence joins TRBV6-2 or TRBV6-3 and TRBJ1-2, with D unresolved. The germline gives CDR1 MNHEY, CDR2 SVGEGT. Trimming took off 1 base at V and 7 bases at J, with 16 bases between the two ends. There are 15 residues in the CDR3. The CDR3 reads CASSYFSFTRSGYTF. CDR3 nucleotide sequence: TGTGCCAGCAGTTACTTCTCTTTTACCAGATCTGGCTACACCTTC.

The V and J genes are TRBV19 and TRBJ2-1, with no clear D. CDR3 size: 10 residues. Germline assignment: CDR1 LNHDA and CDR2 SQIVND (reference sequence). Trimming removed 9 bases at V and 7 bases at J, with 7 bases between. CDR3 coding DNA: TGTGCCAGCGGGTGGAATGAGCAGTTCTTC. Encoded protein: CASGWNEQFF.

This chain uses TRBV5-6 with TRBJ2-5; tentative D call: TRBD1 (6 bases). V was trimmed by 0 bases and J by 0 bases, leaving 9 bases between them. Germline-derived CDR1 and CDR2 are SGHDT and YYEEEE. The CDR3 loop spans 15 amino acids. The CDR3 coding sequence is TGTGCCAGCAGCTTGGTGACAGGTCACCAAGAGACCCAGTACTTC. It yields the protein CASSLVTGHQETQYF.

The chain is built from TRBV7-2 and TRBJ1-1; D not certain. Germline V gene sequence: CDR1 SGHTA, CDR2 FQGNSA. V lost 2 bases to trimming and J lost 1 base, with 8 bases between them. The CDR3 covers 14 residues. CDR3 loop: CASSLSFKNTEAFF. CDR3 DNA sequence: TGTGCCAGCAGCTTAAGCTTTAAGAACACTGAAGCTTTCTTT.

The chain links TRBV19 to TRBJ2-7; 7 positions match TRBD2. The CDR3 has 12 residues. The V gene's germline CDR1 is LNHDA and CDR2 SQIVND (reference sequence). V was clipped by 4 bases and J by 5 bases; unmatched bases: 2. The CDR3 here is CASSTGGHEQYF. The CDR3 nucleotides are TGTGCCAGTAGTACGGGGGGTCACGAGCAGTACTTC.

The chain's CDR3 is CASSIGGHPGNTIYF. CDR3 bases: TGTGCCAGTAGTATTGGGGGACATCCTGGAAACACCATATATTTT. The gene calls are TRBV19 and TRBJ1-3; possibly TRBD1 for D (6 bases). There are 15 residues in the CDR3. Germline V gene sequence: CDR1 LNHDA, CDR2 SQIVND (reference sequence). Trimming removed 3 bases at V and 2 bases at J, with 11 bases between.

The chain joins TRBV7-8 to TRBJ1-2, with 9 bases matching TRBD1. The V gene end was trimmed by 7 bases and the J gene end by 5 bases; junction bases not matched to a gene: 8. This CDR3 spans 14 amino acids. The V gene's germline CDR1 is SGHVS and CDR2 FQNEAQ. CDR3 region: CASTSDRGRYGYTF. The CDR3 nucleotides are TGTGCCAGCACCTCAGACAGGGGGAGATATGGCTACACCTTC.

The rearrangement joins TRBV5-1 to TRBJ1-1, with TRBD1 as a possible D gene (6 bases). The CDR3 runs to 15 residues. Germline CDR1 and CDR2: SGHRS and YFSETQ. Trimming left V 1 base short and J 1 base short, with 11 bases between. The CDR3 reads CASSLNPGANTEAFF. CDR3 in DNA: TGCGCCAGCAGCTTGAACCCAGGGGCGAACACTGAAGCTTTCTTT.

The chain is built from TRBV15 and TRBJ2-7; 9 bases agree with TRBD2. This CDR3 has 15 amino acids. Germline V gene lookup returns CDR1 LNHNV and CDR2 YYDKDF (reference sequence). Germline trimming cut 1 base from V and 3 bases from J; bases unmatched to any gene: 4. CDR3 DNA sequence: TGTGCCACCAGCAGAGTGGGGACTAGCCACTACGAGCAGTACTTC. Its protein is CATSRVGTSHYEQYF. Together with reference TRBV15 and TRBJ2-7, the CDR3 gives the full variable domain: DAMVIQNPRYQVTQFGKPVTLSCSQTLNHNVMYWYQQKSSQAPKLLFHYYDKDFNNEADTPDNFQSRRPNTSFCFLDIRSPGLGDTAMYLCATSRVGTSHYEQYFGPGTRLTVT.

This clone was recorded once. This sequence joins TRBV7-6 and TRBJ2-2; 12 bases align to TRBD2. CDR3 length: 15 amino acids. V gave up 5 bases and J gave up 5 bases; unmatched junction bases: 3. The germline CDR1 and CDR2 sequences are SGHVS and FNYEAQ. The CDR3 nucleotides are TGTGCCAGCAGCGTAACTAGCGGGGGGACCGGGGAGCTGTTTTTT. Protein sequence: CASSVTSGGTGELFF.

V is TRBV28 and J is TRBJ2-7; tentatively, D is TRBD2 (5 bases). Germline CDR1 is MDHEN and CDR2 is SYDVKM. Trimming stripped 5 bases from V and 0 bases from J, with 20 bases between. This CDR3 is built from 17 residues. In DNA form, the CDR3 reads TGTGCCAGCAGTGCTCCGGGGAGATCGAGACACTCCTACGAGCAGTACTTC. Amino acid sequence: CASSAPGRSRHSYEQYF.

The V call is TRBV4-3, the J call TRBJ2-7; 8 bases line up with TRBD1. V shed 4 bases and J 0 bases; nucleotides not matched to a gene: 5. The CDR3 consists of 15 residues. The germline gives CDR1 LGHNA, CDR2 YSLEER. CDR3 residues: CASSRGQGPSYEQYF. CDR3 coding DNA: TGCGCCAGCAGCCGCGGACAGGGACCCTCCTACGAGCAGTACTTC.

The chain has TRBV4-3 and TRBJ2-1, with 10 bases that match TRBD2. V lost 2 bases, J lost 6 bases, and 4 bases stayed unmatched. CDR3 size: 15 residues. Germline values: CDR1 LGHNA, CDR2 YSLEER. The CDR3 spells CASSQSGGAFNEQFF. The CDR3 nucleotides are TGCGCCAGCAGCCAAAGCGGGGGGGCCTTCAATGAGCAGTTCTTC.

Only one count was recorded for this clone. The J gene is TRBJ1-4, the V gene TRBV15; D gene unclear. Germline assignment: CDR1 LNHNV and CDR2 YYDKDF (reference sequence). V was shortened by 0 bases and J by 8 bases, with 4 bases between the two germline ends. The CDR3 consists of 12 residues. The CDR3 here is CATSRDQEKLFF. The CDR3 bases are TGTGCCACCAGCAGAGATCAGGAAAAACTGTTTTTT.

J is TRBJ1-5 and V is TRBV30, with TRBD1 as a possible D gene (6 bases). Trimming cost V 3 bases and J 0 bases, with 15 bases left between them. CDR1 and CDR2 from the germline V gene are GTSNPN and SVGIG (reference sequence). The CDR3 covers 16 residues. The CDR3 DNA reads as TGTGCCTGGAGCGGCCCAGGGGTTTATAGCAATCAGCCCCAGCATTTT. This translates into CAWSGPGVYSNQPQHF.

In its sample, this clone was seen a few times. This chain joins TRBV5-1 and TRBJ1-2; D might be TRBD1 (5 bases). CDR1 SGHRS and CDR2 YFSETQ come from the germline V gene. This CDR3 region has 13 residues. V lost 0 bases to trimming and J lost 5 bases, with 8 bases between them. CDR3: CASSLGQRYGYTF. The CDR3 DNA follows: TGCGCCAGCAGCTTGGGACAGAGATATGGCTACACCTTC.

The chain couples TRBV5-4 to TRBJ1-5, with 7 bases aligning to TRBD1. The CDR3 loop spans 14 amino acids. Germline CDR1 and CDR2: SGHNT and YYREEE (reference sequence). With 5 bases clipped from V and 1 base from J, the junction kept 3 bases outside the gene matches. The CDR3 is CASSSDRSNQPQHF. The CDR3 DNA sequence: TGTGCCAGCAGTTCGGACAGGAGCAATCAGCCCCAGCATTTT.

V and J are TRBV6-4 and TRBJ1-1; 11 bases match TRBD1. The V gene end was trimmed by 0 bases and the J gene end by 3 bases; junction bases not matched to a gene: 9. CDR3 length equals 18 residues. From germline, CDR1 is MRHNA and CDR2 SNTAGT. CDR3 coding DNA: TGTGCCAGCAGTGACTCGAGGGACAGGGGGGGGATGGACACTGAAGCTTTCTTT. It yields the protein CASSDSRDRGGMDTEAFF.

This clone was detected only a few times. The V call is TRBV9, the J call TRBJ2-5; possibly TRBD1 for D (6 bases). Germline CDR1 reads SGDLS; CDR2 reads YYNGEE. The germline V and J ends were trimmed by 0 bases and 5 bases, with 14 bases remaining between them. The CDR3 is 15 amino acids. The CDR3 DNA sequence: TGTGCCAGCAGCGTAGAGGGGACACAAAGGGAGACCCAGTACTTC. Amino acid sequence: CASSVEGTQRETQYF.

This clone was observed a handful of times. This sample also contains other DNA sequences that code for the same CDR3. The chain is built from TRBV20-1 and TRBJ2-1, with TRBD2 matching over 7 bases. The CDR3 has 11 amino acids. CDR1 and CDR2 (germline): DFQATT, SNEGSKA (reference sequence). Losses at the gene ends were 4 bases for V and 6 bases for J; bases not matched to a gene: 0. The CDR3 bases are TGCAGTGCTACGGGGGGCAATGAGCAGTTCTTC. Its translation: CSATGGNEQFF.

The chain recombines TRBV25-1 with TRBJ1-1, with no clear D. The CDR3 has 13 residues. Per germline, CDR1 MGHDK and CDR2 SYGVNS. The ends were cut back, 3 bases at V and 8 bases at J, with 13 bases in the middle. CDR3 nucleotides: TGTGCCAGCAGTGATTGGTTGGCAGTCGAAGCTTTCTTT. Residues: CASSDWLAVEAFF.

This chain links TRBV19 with TRBJ2-7, with D possibly TRBD1 on 6 matching bases. The CDR3 loop spans 14 amino acids. Germline V gene data show CDR1 as LNHDA and CDR2 as SQIVND (reference sequence). The V gene lost 4 bases and the J gene lost 2 bases, with 12 bases spanning the gap. The CDR3 reads CASSKGDPPYEQYF. CDR3 DNA: TGTGCCAGTAGTAAGGGGGATCCCCCCTACGAGCAGTACTTC.